The rows below give T cell receptor beta chains drawn from one sample of a study of CD8 T cells in ankylosing spondylitis. TCRdb re-called the 5' RACE reads through MiXCR, storing one row per CDR3 protein. The sample shows approximately 140,000 distinct CDR3 sequences, about a sixth of them seen only once. What was sequenced was blood, either unsorted or a sorted T cell fraction (not recorded which). The receptors originated from a male donor with ankylosing spondylitis. The CDR3 runs from the conserved cysteine through the conserved F or W. Fields, in order: D gene, J gene, clone size, V gene, CDR3 protein, CDR3 DNA. D genes are given only for firm matches. Not every row has a clone size; where given, it reads once, few, many or a size class.

D: TRBD1; J: TRBJ2-3; size: NA; V: TRBV7-9; CDR3: CASSLQGATDTQYF; DNA: TGTGCCAGCAGCTTGCAGGGGGCAACAGATACGCAGTATTTT
D: TRBD2; J: TRBJ2-3; size: NA; V: TRBV5-5; CDR3: CASSSGLAGITDTQYF; DNA: TGTGCCAGCAGCTCCGGACTAGCGGGAATCACAGATACGCAGTATTTT
D: TRBD1; J: TRBJ2-5; size: few; V: TRBV5-1; CDR3: CASSSGQGSETQYF; DNA: TGCGCCAGCAGCTCGGGACAGGGAAGCGAGACCCAGTACTTC
D: NA; J: TRBJ2-3; size: few; V: TRBV11-2; CDR3: CASSSDSPDTQYF; DNA: TGTGCCAGCAGCTCGGACAGCCCAGATACGCAGTATTTT
D: TRBD2; J: TRBJ2-7; size: few; V: TRBV7-2; CDR3: CASSLGSSGAYEQYF; DNA: TGTGCCAGCAGCTTAGGTTCAAGCGGGGCCTACGAGCAGTACTTC
D: TRBD1; J: TRBJ1-5; size: NA; V: TRBV24-1; CDR3: CATSDPGTGEGQPQHF; DNA: TGTGCCACCAGTGATCCCGGGACAGGAGAGGGCCAGCCCCAGCATTTT
D: NA; J: TRBJ1-2; size: NA; V: TRBV28; CDR3: CASSETGPPSYTF; DNA: TGTGCCAGCAGCGAAACCGGGCCCCCAAGCTACACCTTC
D: TRBD2; J: TRBJ2-1; size: NA; V: TRBV7-9; CDR3: CASSSPGTSAYNEQFF; DNA: TGTGCCAGCAGCTCACCCGGGACTAGCGCCTACAATGAGCAGTTCTTC
D: NA; J: TRBJ2-7; size: few; V: TRBV14; CDR3: CASSQSGTYEQYF; DNA: TGTGCCAGCAGCCAGAGCGGTACCTACGAGCAGTACTTC
D: NA; J: TRBJ2-2; size: few; V: TRBV27; CDR3: CASRSGTGGELFF; DNA: TGTGCCAGCAGGTCGGGGACGGGCGGGGAGCTGTTTTTT
D: NA; J: TRBJ2-1; size: few; V: TRBV5-6; CDR3: CASSRVVSEQFF; DNA: TGTGCCAGCAGCCGGGTCGTCAGTGAGCAGTTCTTC
D: NA; J: TRBJ1-1; size: few; V: TRBV5-1; CDR3: CASSLSGSMNTEAFF; DNA: TGCGCCAGCAGCTTGTCGGGCAGCATGAACACTGAAGCTTTCTTT
D: TRBD2; J: TRBJ2-7; size: many; V: TRBV11-3; CDR3: CASSFELAGTKQYF; DNA: TGTGCCAGCAGCTTCGAACTAGCGGGAACGAAGCAGTACTTC
D: TRBD2; J: TRBJ2-1; size: few; V: TRBV13; CDR3: CASSPWGLARVYNEQFF; DNA: TGTGCCAGCAGCCCTTGGGGACTAGCGAGAGTCTACAATGAGCAGTTCTTC
D: NA; J: TRBJ2-7; size: NA; V: TRBV5-1; CDR3: CASSYPGRVEQYF; DNA: TGCGCCAGCAGCTATCCGGGCCGGGTCGAGCAGTACTTC
D: NA; J: TRBJ2-7; size: few; V: TRBV10-2; CDR3: CASMRSQDYEQYF; DNA: TGCGCCAGCATGCGGTCCCAGGACTACGAGCAGTACTTC
D: NA; J: TRBJ2-7; size: many; V: TRBV7-2; CDR3: CASSLGSAYEQYF; DNA: TGTGCCAGCAGCTTAGGCTCGGCCTACGAGCAGTACTTC
D: TRBD2; J: TRBJ2-1; size: many; V: TRBV4-1; CDR3: CASSHTTSGRPPYNEQFF; DNA: TGCGCCAGCAGCCATACGACTAGCGGGAGGCCTCCATACAATGAGCAGTTCTTC
D: NA; J: TRBJ2-3; size: many; V: TRBV7-9; CDR3: CASSPGSTDTQYF; DNA: TGTGCCAGCAGTCCGGGAAGCACAGATACGCAGTATTTT
D: TRBD2; J: TRBJ2-1; size: NA; V: TRBV11-2; CDR3: CASGRGESSYNEQFF; DNA: TGTGCCAGCGGACGGGGGGAAAGCTCCTACAATGAGCAGTTCTTC
D: NA; J: TRBJ2-7; size: NA; V: TRBV4-1; CDR3: CASSQATGVTNEQYF; DNA: TGCGCCAGCAGCCAAGCGACGGGAGTTACCAACGAGCAGTACTTC
D: NA; J: TRBJ2-1; size: few; V: TRBV6-2/TRBV6-3; CDR3: CASSLVGGPYNEQFF; DNA: TGTGCCAGCAGTTTGGTGGGAGGACCCTACAATGAGCAGTTCTTC
D: TRBD1; J: TRBJ2-5; size: NA; V: TRBV5-6; CDR3: CASSSSPLFNRGPSFETQYF; DNA: TGTGCCAGCAGCTCATCCCCCCTCTTCAACAGGGGCCCCTCGTTTGAGACCCAGTACTTC
D: TRBD1; J: TRBJ1-2; size: NA; V: TRBV14; CDR3: CASSPYGTDPRYGYTF; DNA: TGTGCCAGCAGCCCATATGGGACAGACCCACGATATGGCTACACCTTC
D: NA; J: TRBJ2-7; size: few; V: TRBV20-1; CDR3: CSASPPGSYDEQYF; DNA: TGCAGCGCAAGCCCCCCGGGGAGCTATGACGAGCAGTACTTC
D: NA; J: TRBJ1-5; size: few; V: TRBV27; CDR3: CASSLRANNQPQHF; DNA: TGTGCCAGCAGTTTACGGGCAAACAATCAGCCCCAGCATTTT
D: TRBD1; J: TRBJ2-2; size: NA; V: TRBV12-3/TRBV12-4; CDR3: CASRLRDRNTGELFF; DNA: TGTGCCAGCAGACTCCGGGACAGGAACACCGGGGAGCTGTTTTTT
D: TRBD2; J: TRBJ2-5; size: few; V: TRBV11-2; CDR3: CASSLGLAGVGRETQYF; DNA: TGTGCCAGCAGCCTCGGACTAGCGGGCGTTGGTCGGGAGACCCAGTACTTC
D: NA; J: TRBJ2-7; size: NA; V: TRBV7-9; CDR3: CASSGRDSIYEQYF; DNA: TGTGCCAGCAGCGGCCGGGACTCAATCTACGAGCAGTACTTC
D: NA; J: TRBJ2-3; size: few; V: TRBV20-1; CDR3: CSARDPGADTQYF; DNA: TGCAGTGCTAGAGATCCCGGGGCAGATACGCAGTATTTT
D: TRBD2; J: TRBJ2-1; size: few; V: TRBV15; CDR3: CATSGLAGAVEQFF; DNA: TGTGCCACCAGCGGACTAGCGGGAGCTGTTGAGCAGTTCTTC
D: TRBD1; J: TRBJ2-7; size: NA; V: TRBV4-1; CDR3: CASSQDDRGEQYF; DNA: TGCGCCAGCAGCCAAGATGACAGGGGCGAGCAGTACTTC
D: NA; J: TRBJ2-2; size: few; V: TRBV4-3; CDR3: CASSQGAMPLNTGELFF; DNA: TGCGCCAGCAGCCAGGGGGCCATGCCCTTGAACACCGGGGAGCTGTTTTTT
D: NA; J: TRBJ1-2; size: NA; V: TRBV29-1; CDR3: CSVGALSYGYTF; DNA: TGCAGCGTTGGGGCCCTGTCCTATGGCTACACCTTC
D: NA; J: TRBJ2-5; size: many; V: TRBV7-9; CDR3: CASSLASTGSSGETQYF; DNA: TGTGCCAGCAGCTTAGCATCTACAGGGTCCTCGGGAGAGACCCAGTACTTC
D: NA; J: TRBJ1-4; size: few; V: TRBV11-2; CDR3: CASSFVQANEKLFF; DNA: TGTGCCAGCAGCTTTGTACAGGCAAATGAAAAACTGTTTTTT
D: NA; J: TRBJ2-1; size: NA; V: TRBV5-1; CDR3: CASSLVGVGNEQFF; DNA: TGCGCCAGCAGCTTGGTCGGTGTGGGCAATGAGCAGTTCTTC
D: TRBD2; J: TRBJ2-1; size: NA; V: TRBV12-3/TRBV12-4; CDR3: CASRLAGKQFF; DNA: TGTGCCAGCAGACTAGCGGGCAAGCAGTTCTTC
D: NA; J: TRBJ1-5; size: few; V: TRBV5-6; CDR3: CASSLRPGEGNQPQHF; DNA: TGTGCCAGCAGCTTGAGACCCGGGGAGGGCAATCAGCCCCAGCATTTT
D: TRBD1; J: TRBJ2-7; size: NA; V: TRBV7-9; CDR3: CASSTPGQGTYEQYF; DNA: TGTGCCAGCAGCACCCCTGGACAGGGTACCTACGAGCAGTACTTC
D: NA; J: TRBJ1-1; size: NA; V: TRBV10-3; CDR3: CAISGWQMNTEAFF; DNA: TGTGCCATCAGTGGTTGGCAGATGAACACTGAAGCTTTCTTT
D: TRBD1; J: TRBJ2-7; size: NA; V: TRBV6-1; CDR3: CASSLTGKSSYEQYF; DNA: TGTGCCAGCAGCCTGACAGGGAAGAGCTCCTACGAGCAGTACTTC
D: NA; J: TRBJ2-5; size: many; V: TRBV27; CDR3: CASSGKLHGETQYF; DNA: TGTGCCAGCAGTGGCAAGCTGCATGGAGAGACCCAGTACTTC
D: TRBD2; J: TRBJ2-1; size: few; V: TRBV20-1; CDR3: CSALSGLSYNEQFF; DNA: TGCAGTGCGCTTAGCGGGCTTTCCTACAATGAGCAGTTCTTC
D: NA; J: TRBJ2-7; size: NA; V: TRBV27; CDR3: CASRSRGLPTYEQYF; DNA: TGTGCCAGCAGGTCGAGGGGACTCCCCACCTACGAGCAGTACTTC
D: NA; J: TRBJ2-7; size: many; V: TRBV20-1; CDR3: CSARANEQYF; DNA: TGCAGTGCTAGAGCCAACGAGCAGTACTTC
D: NA; J: TRBJ1-4; size: few; V: TRBV28; CDR3: CASAFPGLPIQDLFF; DNA: TGTGCCAGCGCTTTTCCGGGACTCCCAATCCAGGACCTGTTTTTT
D: NA; J: TRBJ1-1; size: few; V: TRBV7-9; CDR3: CASSSGSGRDTEAFF; DNA: TGTGCCAGCAGCTCCGGGAGTGGGAGGGACACTGAAGCTTTCTTT
D: NA; J: TRBJ2-1; size: NA; V: TRBV5-6; CDR3: CASSLLGAKRDEQFF; DNA: TGTGCCAGCAGCTTGTTAGGAGCAAAGAGGGATGAGCAGTTCTTC
D: NA; J: TRBJ2-5; size: NA; V: TRBV15; CDR3: CATSRGSETQYF; DNA: TGTGCCACCAGCAGAGGGTCAGAGACCCAGTACTTC
D: NA; J: TRBJ1-4; size: few; V: TRBV15; CDR3: CATSRDPGALATNEKLFF; DNA: TGTGCCACCAGCAGAGATCCGGGGGCCCTAGCAACTAATGAAAAACTGTTTTTT
D: TRBD1; J: TRBJ2-3; size: many; V: TRBV11-2; CDR3: CASSPVGGQLITDTQYF; DNA: TGTGCCAGCAGCCCAGTTGGGGGACAGCTGATCACAGATACGCAGTATTTT
D: NA; J: TRBJ2-7; size: many; V: TRBV29-1; CDR3: CSVELGSYEQYF; DNA: TGCAGCGTTGAATTGGGGTCTTACGAGCAGTACTTC